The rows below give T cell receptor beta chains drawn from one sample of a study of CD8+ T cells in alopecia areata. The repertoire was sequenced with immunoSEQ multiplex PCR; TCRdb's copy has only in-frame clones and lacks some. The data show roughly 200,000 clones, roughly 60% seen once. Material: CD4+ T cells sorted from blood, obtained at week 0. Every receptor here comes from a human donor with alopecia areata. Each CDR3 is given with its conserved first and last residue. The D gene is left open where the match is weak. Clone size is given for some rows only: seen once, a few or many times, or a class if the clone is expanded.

TGTGCCAGCTCACGCGAGCAGTACTTC	CASSREQYF	.	9	TRBV18	TRBJ2-7	.
TGTGCCAGCAGCCCTACAGAACTGGGGGGCTACACCTTC	CASSPTELGGYTF	few	13	TRBV5-4	TRBJ1-2	.
TGCAGCGTCCCAAGGGGGACAGAGCAGTACTTC	CSVPRGTEQYF	.	11	TRBV29-1	TRBJ2-7	.
TGTGCCAGCAGCCCCCGTACTAGCGGGGGGTCGTCGACCCAGTACTTC	CASSPRTSGGSSTQYF	.	16	TRBV7-2	TRBJ2-5	TRBD2
TGTGCTAGTGGTTTGGTTAATCAGCCCCAGCATTTT	CASGLVNQPQHF	.	12	TRBV12-5	TRBJ1-5	.
TGCAGCGTCGACAGGGCCACTGAAGCTTTCTTT	CSVDRATEAFF	.	11	TRBV29-1	TRBJ1-1	TRBD1
TGCGCCAGCAGCTTGGCCAAAGAGACCCAGTACTTC	CASSLAKETQYF	few	12	TRBV5-1	TRBJ2-5	.
TGTGCCAGCAGTAGCGGGGGAGAGAAGACCCAGTACTTC	CASSSGGEKTQYF	.	13	TRBV28	TRBJ2-5	TRBD2
TGTGCCGGCAGTGAACTAACAGGAAGAGAGACCCAGTACTTC	CAGSELTGRETQYF	once	14	TRBV6-1	TRBJ2-5	.
TGTGCCAGCAGCGCAACAGGGGCACTCACAGATACGCAGTATTTT	CASSATGALTDTQYF	many	15	TRBV2	TRBJ2-3	TRBD1
TGTGCCAGCAGCTACGGGGTTGAAGCTTTCTTT	CASSYGVEAFF	.	11	TRBV28	TRBJ1-1	.
TGTGCCAGCAGCCAGGGGAAAAACATTCAGTACTTC	CASSQGKNIQYF	.	12	TRBV14	TRBJ2-4	.
TGTGCCAGCTCCGAGGTAGCCAAAAACATTCAGTACTTC	CASSEVAKNIQYF	.	13	TRBV6-5	TRBJ2-4	.
TGTGCCAGCAGTGACCGACAGGAGAACACTGAAGCTTTCTTT	CASSDRQENTEAFF	.	14	TRBV6-1	TRBJ1-1	.
TGTGCCAGCAGCTTTGCTGGACAGAACACTGAAGCTTTCTTT	CASSFAGQNTEAFF	.	14	TRBV7-2	TRBJ1-1	.
TGTGCCAGCAGCGTAACGCCCTCGGGACTAAACTACACCTTC	CASSVTPSGLNYTF	.	14	TRBV9	TRBJ1-2	.
TGTGCCAGCAGCCTAGATCGTTCGGTAACCCTCCACTTT	CASSLDRSVTLHF	.	13	TRBV14	TRBJ1-6	.
TGTGCCAGCAGTCCCAGGACAGGGGGCCGTTTGGGTGGGGCCAACGTCCTGACTTTC	CASSPRTGGRLGGANVLTF	many	19	TRBV27	TRBJ2-6	TRBD1
TGTGCCAGCAGCTTCCCAGGGGAAACTGAAGCTTTCTTT	CASSFPGETEAFF	few	13	TRBV11-2	TRBJ1-1	.
TGTGCCTGGAGTGTATCTGGAGGGCCAGGCACCCTCCACTTT	CAWSVSGGPGTLHF	few	14	TRBV30	TRBJ1-6	.
TGCAGCCATACTGGGACTCTAGTCTCAGAGCAGTTCTTC	CSHTGTLVSEQFF	few	13	TRBV29-1	TRBJ2-1	.
TGTGCCAGCAGCTTAGGTGGGACAGGGGAACCTTTGTACTTC	CASSLGGTGEPLYF	.	14	TRBV7-9	TRBJ2-4	TRBD1
TGCGCCAGCAGTCACGGGACTAGCGGGGGCGATGAGCAGTTCTTC	CASSHGTSGGDEQFF	.	15	TRBV23-1	TRBJ2-1	TRBD2
TGTGCCTGGATTGAGGTGGGGGCCAACTATGGCTACACCTTC	CAWIEVGANYGYTF	.	14	TRBV30	TRBJ1-2	.
TGTGCCAGCAGTCTCACCGGGACTAGCGGGGTGGATGAGCAGTTCTTC	CASSLTGTSGVDEQFF	.	16	TRBV7-8	TRBJ2-1	TRBD2
TGCAGCGCCGAGGGACTAGTCTCCTACAATGAGCAGTTCTTC	CSAEGLVSYNEQFF	.	14	TRBV29-1	TRBJ2-1	TRBD2
TGCAGCGTTAAGACAGATTCCTACGAGCAGTACTTC	CSVKTDSYEQYF	.	12	TRBV29-1	TRBJ2-7	.
TGCGCCAGCAGCCAAGAACTGGCCTACGAGCAGTACTTC	CASSQELAYEQYF	.	13	TRBV4-3	TRBJ2-7	.
TGTGCCAGCAGCGGCGGGGCCTATGGCTACACCTTC	CASSGGAYGYTF	.	12	TRBV2	TRBJ1-2	.
TGTGCCAGCAGGCAAAACACCGGGACAGGCTTATCCAAAAACATTCAGTACTTC	CASRQNTGTGLSKNIQYF	few	18	TRBV7-2	TRBJ2-4	TRBD1
TGCAGCCACCTAACTCCACTGAGCTCCTACAATGAGCAGTTCTTC	CSHLTPLSSYNEQFF	few	15	TRBV29-1	TRBJ2-1	.
TGTGCCAGCAGCTTAACGTACAATGAGCAGTTCTTC	CASSLTYNEQFF	.	12	TRBV11-2	TRBJ2-1	.
TGCAGCGTTGAACGAGCTTTCTTT	CSVERAFF	.	8	TRBV29-1	TRBJ1-1	.
TGTGCCAGCATGGGGGGTTCTGTCTCACCCCTCCACTTT	CASMGGSVSPLHF	once	13	TRBV2	TRBJ1-6	.
TGTGCCTGGAGTGTAGGGAACAGGGGACCAGATACGCAGTATTTT	CAWSVGNRGPDTQYF	few	15	TRBV30	TRBJ2-3	TRBD1
TGTGCCAGCACCCAAGCCTGGGCCACCGGGGAGCTGTTTTTT	CASTQAWATGELFF	.	14	TRBV14	TRBJ2-2	.
TGCAGCGTTGAAGTGAGGAATAATGAAAAACTGTTTTTT	CSVEVRNNEKLFF	.	13	TRBV29-1	TRBJ1-4	.
TGTGCCAGCACCGCGGGTGGGGGGAGGTCCTACAATGAGCAGTTCTTC	CASTAGGGRSYNEQFF	.	16	TRBV27	TRBJ2-1	.
TGCGCCAGCAGCCAAGATAGAGGGGAAACTGAAGCTTTCTTT	CASSQDRGETEAFF	once	14	TRBV4-3	TRBJ1-1	.
TGTGCCAGCAGTGGGACAGGTGCTGGCTCACCCCTCCACTTT	CASSGTGAGSPLHF	.	14	TRBV6-1	TRBJ1-6	TRBD1
TGTGCCAGCTCAATACAGAGCTCCTATAATTCACCCCTCCACTTT	CASSIQSSYNSPLHF	.	15	TRBV27	TRBJ1-6	.
TGTGCCTGGAGCCGGGACTCCAACACTGAAGCTTTCTTT	CAWSRDSNTEAFF	.	13	TRBV30	TRBJ1-1	.